These T cell receptor beta chains were read from a single sample in a study of blood T cell repertoires in COVID-19. Here immunoSEQ multiplex PCR was the method, and the copy in TCRdb shows in-frame clones only, minus some. The repertoire holds approximately 240,000 clones, with 75% to 90% as singletons. Source material: PBMCs or T cells enriched from blood (not recorded which). The receptors here all came from a woman aged 25 to 39 with acute COVID-19. Both conserved end residues are part of each CDR3.

cdr3_length	v_call	j_call	cdr3_aa
15	TRBV7-8	TRBJ1-1	CASSLKVQANTEAFF
15	TRBV29-1	TRBJ1-1	CSVEIPGGRGTEAFF
12	TRBV6-2/TRBV6-3	TRBJ2-1	CASSYEGDEQFF
17	TRBV7-9	TRBJ2-2	CASSTLGLATNTGELFF
17	TRBV18	TRBJ1-3	CASSPIPAGRSGNTIYF
13	TRBV28	TRBJ2-7	CASGLAGGNEQYF
13	TRBV29-1	TRBJ1-5	CSVGGQANQPQHF
18	TRBV3-1/TRBV3-2	TRBJ1-1	CASSPQTPGRWRNTEAFF
17	TRBV30	TRBJ1-5	CAWSVGRGRYSNQPQHF
15	TRBV28	TRBJ1-3	CASSPLGGAGNTIYF
16	TRBV28	TRBJ2-1	CASSLVLAGRNNEQFF
18	TRBV19	TRBJ1-3	CASSITRWRTSLGNTIYF
15	TRBV9	TRBJ1-1	CASSVAKGLNTEAFF